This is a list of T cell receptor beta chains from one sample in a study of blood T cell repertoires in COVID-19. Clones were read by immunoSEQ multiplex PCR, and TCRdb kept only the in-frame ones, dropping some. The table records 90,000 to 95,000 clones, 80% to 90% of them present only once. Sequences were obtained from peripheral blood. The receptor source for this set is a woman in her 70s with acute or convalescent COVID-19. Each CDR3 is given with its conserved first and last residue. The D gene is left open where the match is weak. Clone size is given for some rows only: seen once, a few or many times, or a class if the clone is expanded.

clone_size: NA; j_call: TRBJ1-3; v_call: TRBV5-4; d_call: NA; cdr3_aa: CASSPGGFSGNTIYF; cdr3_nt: TGTGCCAGCAGCCCCGGCGGGTTCTCTGGAAACACCATATATTTT
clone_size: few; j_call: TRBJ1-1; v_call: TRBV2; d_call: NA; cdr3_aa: CASSDFGRPNTEAFF; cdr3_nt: TGTGCCAGCAGTGATTTCGGCAGGCCAAACACTGAAGCTTTCTTT
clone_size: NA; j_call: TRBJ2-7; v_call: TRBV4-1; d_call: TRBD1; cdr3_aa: CASSQGTGRSYEQYF; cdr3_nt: TGCGCCAGCAGCCAAGGGACAGGGCGCTCCTACGAGCAGTACTTC
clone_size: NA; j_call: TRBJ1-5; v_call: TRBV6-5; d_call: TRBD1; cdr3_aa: CASGDRVWQPQHF; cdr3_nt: TGTGCCAGCGGCGACAGGGTATGGCAGCCCCAGCATTTT
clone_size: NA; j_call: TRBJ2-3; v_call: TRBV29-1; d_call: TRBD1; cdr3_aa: CSVGTVNTDTQYF; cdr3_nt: TGCAGCGTCGGGACAGTAAATACAGATACGCAGTATTTT
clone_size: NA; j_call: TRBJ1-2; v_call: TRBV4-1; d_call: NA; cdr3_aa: CASSQESQGYGYTF; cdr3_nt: TGCGCCAGCAGCCAAGAGAGCCAGGGGTATGGCTACACCTTC
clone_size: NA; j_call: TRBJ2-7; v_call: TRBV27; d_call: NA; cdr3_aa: CASSLGTTSSYEQYF; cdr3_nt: TGTGCCAGCAGTTTAGGGACAACCTCCTCCTACGAGCAGTACTTC
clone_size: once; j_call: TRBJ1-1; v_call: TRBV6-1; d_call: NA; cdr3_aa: CASSEDRLEWSTEAFF; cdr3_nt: TGTGCCAGCAGTGAAGACAGGTTGGAATGGAGCACTGAAGCTTTCTTT
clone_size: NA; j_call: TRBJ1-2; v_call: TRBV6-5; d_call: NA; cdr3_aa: CASRPYGGRVGYTF; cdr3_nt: TGTGCCAGCAGACCCTATGGGGGGAGGGTTGGCTACACCTTC
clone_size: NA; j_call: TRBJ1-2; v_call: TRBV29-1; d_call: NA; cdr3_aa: CSAESVTGITNYGYTF; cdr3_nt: TGCAGCGCCGAAAGTGTAACAGGGATCACTAACTATGGCTACACCTTC
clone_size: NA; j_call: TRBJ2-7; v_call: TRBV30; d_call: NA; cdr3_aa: CAWSVNGRSLSYEQYF; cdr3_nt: TGTGCCTGGAGTGTAAATGGCAGGTCCCTTTCTTACGAGCAGTACTTC
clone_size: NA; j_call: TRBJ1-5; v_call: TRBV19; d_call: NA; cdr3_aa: CASTPDTGSSNQPQHF; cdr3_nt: TGTGCCAGTACCCCCGACACAGGATCTAGCAATCAGCCCCAGCATTTT
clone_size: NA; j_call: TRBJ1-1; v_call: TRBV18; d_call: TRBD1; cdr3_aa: CASSSFQGADTEAFF; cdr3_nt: TGTGCCAGCTCATCTTTTCAGGGGGCGGACACTGAAGCTTTCTTT
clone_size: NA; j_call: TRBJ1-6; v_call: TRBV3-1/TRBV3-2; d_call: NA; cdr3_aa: CASGTGFDSPLHF; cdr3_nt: TGTGCCAGCGGTACAGGTTTTGATTCACCCCTCCACTTT
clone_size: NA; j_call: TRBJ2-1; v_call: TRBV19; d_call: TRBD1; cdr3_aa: CASQAADRGWNEQFF; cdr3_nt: TGTGCCAGTCAGGCGGCGGACAGGGGTTGGAATGAGCAGTTCTTC
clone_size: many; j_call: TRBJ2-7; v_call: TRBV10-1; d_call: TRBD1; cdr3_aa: CASSTGTESSEQYF; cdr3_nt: TGCGCCAGCAGTACCGGGACAGAGAGCAGCGAGCAGTACTTC
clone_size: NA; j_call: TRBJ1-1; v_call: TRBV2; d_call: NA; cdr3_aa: CASTKRRIVAVEAFF; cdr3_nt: TGTGCCAGCACGAAACGAAGAATCGTGGCAGTTGAAGCTTTCTTT
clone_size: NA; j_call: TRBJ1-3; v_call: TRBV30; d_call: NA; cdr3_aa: CAWSVRDKNSGNTIYF; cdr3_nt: TGTGCCTGGAGTGTACGGGACAAAAACTCTGGAAACACCATATATTTT
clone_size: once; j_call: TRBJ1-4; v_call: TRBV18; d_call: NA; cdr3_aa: CASFGTVNEKLFF; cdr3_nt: TGTGCCAGCTTCGGGACTGTTAATGAAAAACTGTTTTTT
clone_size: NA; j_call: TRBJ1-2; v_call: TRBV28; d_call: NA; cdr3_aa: CASREGNYGYTF; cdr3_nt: TGTGCCAGCAGGGAGGGTAACTATGGCTACACCTTC
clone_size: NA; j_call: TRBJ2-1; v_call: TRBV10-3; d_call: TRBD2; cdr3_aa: CAITSGSMVNEQFF; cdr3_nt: TGTGCCATCACTAGCGGGAGTATGGTAAATGAGCAGTTCTTC
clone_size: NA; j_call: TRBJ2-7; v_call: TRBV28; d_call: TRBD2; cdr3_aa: CASRLAGVSEQYF; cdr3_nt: TGTGCCAGCAGATTAGCGGGAGTTTCCGAGCAGTACTTC
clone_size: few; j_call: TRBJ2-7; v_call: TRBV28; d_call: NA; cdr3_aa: CASRLSGFREQYF; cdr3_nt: TGTGCCAGCAGGCTTTCGGGTTTCCGCGAGCAGTACTTC
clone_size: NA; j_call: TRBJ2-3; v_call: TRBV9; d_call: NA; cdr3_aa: CASSVVTEPHTQYF; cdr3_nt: TGTGCCAGCAGCGTAGTGACAGAACCACATACGCAGTATTTT
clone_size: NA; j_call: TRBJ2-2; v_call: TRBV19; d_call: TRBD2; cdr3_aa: CASSPARRAGGRDTGELFF; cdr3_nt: TGTGCCAGTAGTCCCGCCCGACGAGCGGGAGGGCGGGACACCGGGGAGCTGTTTTTT
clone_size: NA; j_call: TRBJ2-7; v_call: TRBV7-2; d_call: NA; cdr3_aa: CASRESTFSYEQYF; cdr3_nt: TGTGCCAGCAGAGAATCTACCTTCTCCTACGAGCAGTACTTC
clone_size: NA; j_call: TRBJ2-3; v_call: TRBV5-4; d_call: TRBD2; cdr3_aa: CASSYPGLGTDTQYF; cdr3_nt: TGTGCCAGCAGCTACCCGGGACTAGGGACAGATACGCAGTATTTT
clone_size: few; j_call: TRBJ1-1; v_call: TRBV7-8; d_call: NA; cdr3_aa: CASSRDKSTEAFF; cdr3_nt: TGTGCCAGCAGCCGGGACAAGTCCACTGAAGCTTTCTTT
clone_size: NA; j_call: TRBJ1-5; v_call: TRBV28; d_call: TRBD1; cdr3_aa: CASSRDRGSNQPQHF; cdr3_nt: TGTGCCAGCAGCCGAGACAGGGGAAGCAATCAGCCCCAGCATTTT
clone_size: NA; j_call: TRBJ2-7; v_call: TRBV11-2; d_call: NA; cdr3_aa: CASSLGSGLEQYF; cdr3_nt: TGTGCCAGCAGCTTAGGCTCAGGTCTTGAGCAGTACTTC
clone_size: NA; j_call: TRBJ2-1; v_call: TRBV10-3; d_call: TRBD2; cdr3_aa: CAITSASGSSYNEQFF; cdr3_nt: TGTGCCATCACGAGTGCTAGCGGGAGCTCCTACAATGAGCAGTTCTTC
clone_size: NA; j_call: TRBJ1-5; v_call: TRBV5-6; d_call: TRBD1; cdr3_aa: CASSQGQGNQPQHF; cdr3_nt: TGTGCCAGCAGCCAGGGACAGGGAAATCAGCCCCAGCATTTT
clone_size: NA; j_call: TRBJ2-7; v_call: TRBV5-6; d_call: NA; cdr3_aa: CASSLRISGVGILFEQYF; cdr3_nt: TGTGCCAGCAGCTTGCGTATTAGCGGAGTGGGTATCCTTTTCGAGCAGTACTTC
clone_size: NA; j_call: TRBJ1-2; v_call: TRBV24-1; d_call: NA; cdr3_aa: CATSDSSGLTGYTF; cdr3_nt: TGTGCCACCAGTGATTCTTCAGGGCTGACTGGCTACACCTTC
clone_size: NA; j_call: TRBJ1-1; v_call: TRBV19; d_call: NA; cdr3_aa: CASSIGRGSSEAFF; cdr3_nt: TGTGCCAGTAGTATAGGGAGAGGGAGTTCTGAAGCTTTCTTT
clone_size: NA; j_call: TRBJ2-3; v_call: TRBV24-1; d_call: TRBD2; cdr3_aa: CATSSGLAGELDTQYF; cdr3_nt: TGTGCCACCAGTTCGGGACTAGCGGGGGAGTTGGATACGCAGTATTTT
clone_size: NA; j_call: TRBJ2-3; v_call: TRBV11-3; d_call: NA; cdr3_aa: CASSLPGERVHF; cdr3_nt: TGTGCCAGCAGCTTACCTGGTGAGAGAGTCCATTTT
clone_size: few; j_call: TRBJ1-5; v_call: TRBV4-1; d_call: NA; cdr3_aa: CASSQEGQGRNQPQHF; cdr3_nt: TGCGCCAGCAGCCAAGAAGGGCAGGGGCGCAATCAGCCCCAGCATTTT